The entry below gives a single TCR beta chain sequence along with its context. Its target is not known. The data were obtained in a study of blood T cells in healthy people across ages. Notes on the study in general: One million T cells yielded diversity estimates that were considered underestimates. Naive T cell percentage and TCR beta diversity correlated strongly.

Germline assignment: CDR1 MDHEN and CDR2 SYDVKM. The trim removed 6 bases at V and 6 bases at J, leaving 14 bases unmatched. The CDR3 has 17 amino acids. Every donor gave 9 to 10 milliliters of peripheral blood. The authors ran a second PCR of roughly 6 to 11 cycles using a sample-barcoded 5' primer and a J-beta primer mix. Sequencing recovered at least 3 million CDR3-containing paired-end reads from each sample. In TCRdb, the 5' RACE reads were re-called with MiXCR into one record per CDR3 protein. The profile covers fewer than 1 million distinct CDR3 sequences, with around 43% appearing a single time and about a fifth taken by the ten largest.

Sequenced sample: blood. The clonotype was recovered from a man aged 60 to 69 in good health. The rearrangement uses TRBV28 and TRBJ2-1; 10 bases line up with TRBD2. The CDR3 DNA follows: TGTGCCAGCAGCCCCCGAGGAGCGGGGGGGCCCTCCAATGAGCAGTTCTTC. Protein: CASSPRGAGGPSNEQFF.